This TCR beta chain was captured by sequencing in a study of blood T cell repertoires in COVID-19. Study context: From the United States, Italy and Spain came samples of acute and convalescent COVID-19.

Losses at the gene ends were 3 bases for V and 6 bases for J; bases not matched to a gene: 9. Germline V gene data show CDR1 as MGHRA and CDR2 as YSYEKL. This CDR3 spans 16 amino acids. Enrolled during active infection, Seattle patients were then followed longitudinally. As handled by the study authors: Counts of nucleated cells, estimated from reference gene primer amplification, were obtained. Using immunoSEQ multiplex PCR, the repertoire was profiled, and TCRdb retains in-frame clones only, with some absent. Clone size and V and J calls were adopted from that table, with D and trimming inferred from the DNA. Counted here are about 160,000 clones, 79% occurring once; the ten biggest clones make up about 7.8%.

The origin of this receptor is an older woman with COVID-19, enrolled during active disease. The rearrangement uses TRBV4-1 and TRBJ1-5; 9 nucleotides align to TRBD1. Input material: peripheral blood. The CDR3 DNA is TGCGCCAGCAGCCAGGCCGGGACAGGGATCTCTCAGCCCCAGCATTTT. Translated, it gives CASSQAGTGISQPQHF.